The 15 T cell receptor beta chains reported below all come from one sample, sequenced in a study of post-analysis software for immune sequencing data. Whole-study findings and limits: Among 5 or 6 TRBV segments more frequent in patients than controls were TRBV5-6, TRBV5-1 and TRBV20-1.

These TCRs are of unknown antigen specificity. Unique molecular identifiers were built into the TCR beta cDNA libraries. From the PCR reads, TCRdb called clonotypes with MiXCR, one entry per CDR3 protein. The sample lists around 710,000 distinct CDR3 sequences; roughly 46% were seen once. The sample comprised blood. Source of these receptors: a girl aged 10-17 years with multiple sclerosis.

The chain is built from TRBV3-1 and TRBJ2-1; 9 positions agree with TRBD2. The CDR3 runs to 14 residues. Germline V CDR1 and CDR2: LGHDT, YNNKEL (reference sequence). V lost 7 bases and J lost 7; bases outside the gene matches: 8. The CDR3 coding sequence is TGTGCCAGCACCATAGCGGGAGAGGAGAATGAGCAGTTCTTC. It translates to CASTIAGEENEQFF.

This chain links TRBV12-3 or TRBV12-4 with TRBJ1-1; D not resolved. With 5 bases removed from V and 8 bases from J, the gap between germline ends came to 15 bases. There are 13 residues in the CDR3. The CDR3 DNA sequence: TGTGCCAGCAGTCCGGCCCGCCGGAAAGAAGCTTTCTTT. This translates into CASSPARRKEAFF.

This clonotype was seen only once. The chain combines TRBV7-2 with TRBJ2-1; 11 nucleotides match TRBD2. From germline, CDR1 is SGHTA and CDR2 FQGNSA. Trimming took 1 base from V and 9 from J; bases not matched to a gene: 5. CDR3 length equals 15 residues. CDR3 protein: CASSLDLAGGTEQFF. Here the CDR3 DNA reads TGTGCCAGCAGCTTAGATTTAGCGGGAGGGACTGAGCAGTTCTTC.

This clonotype was counted a few times. The chain combines TRBV9 with TRBJ2-3; D remains ambiguous. Germline-derived CDR1 and CDR2 are SGDLS and YYNGEE. This CDR3 spans 14 amino acids. V lost 0 bases, J lost 0 bases, and 5 bases lay in between. The CDR3: CASSVGVSTDTQYF. DNA of the CDR3: TGTGCCAGCAGCGTAGGAGTTAGCACAGATACGCAGTATTTT.

The chain joins TRBV12-3 or TRBV12-4 to TRBJ2-1; no reliable D call. Between the trimmed V and J ends, which lost 1 base and 8 bases, there was a span of 12 bases. This CDR3 region has 14 residues. Here the CDR3 reads CASSLGFGVDEQFF. For the CDR3, the DNA is TGTGCCAGCAGTTTAGGGTTTGGGGTCGATGAGCAGTTCTTC.

This clonotype was counted once. The chain is built from TRBV19 and TRBJ2-1; 7 nucleotides align to TRBD1. Germline loops: CDR1 LNHDA, CDR2 SQIVND (reference sequence). The V gene end was trimmed by 4 bases and the J gene end by 5 bases; junction bases not matched to a gene: 8. The CDR3 is 15 residues long. The CDR3 here is CASSTEGTDDNEQFF. CDR3 in DNA: TGTGCCAGTAGTACCGAAGGGACAGATGACAATGAGCAGTTCTTC.

The chain combines TRBV12-3 or TRBV12-4 with TRBJ1-2, with 7 nucleotides matching TRBD1. This CDR3 is built from 13 residues. The trim removed 5 bases at V and 7 bases at J, leaving 7 bases unmatched. The CDR3 protein is CASSLRQGGGYTF. The CDR3 DNA sequence: TGTGCCAGCAGTCTCAGACAGGGTGGTGGCTACACCTTC.

This chain uses TRBV7-9 with TRBJ1-2, with a weak D call TRBD1 (5 bases). CDR3 size: 12 residues. The V gene lost 10 bases and the J gene lost 4 bases, with 13 bases spanning the gap. CDR1 is SEHNR and CDR2 is FQNEAQ in the germline V gene (reference sequence). The CDR3 loop reads CATRDRSYGYTF. CDR3 sequence (DNA): TGTGCCACTCGGGACCGCAGCTATGGCTACACCTTC.

The chain combines TRBV6-5 with TRBJ1-1; no definite D call. This CDR3 comprises 14 residues. From germline, CDR1 is MNHEY and CDR2 SVGAGI. V was pared by 6 bases and J by 6 bases, with 17 bases between. The CDR3 loop is CASSKAASNSEAFF. DNA of the CDR3: TGTGCCAGCAGCAAAGCGGCATCTAACTCTGAAGCTTTCTTT.

The V and J genes are TRBV6-6 and TRBJ1-4, with a possible D match to TRBD1 (5 bases). With 6 bases removed from V and 0 bases from J, the gap between germline ends came to 14 bases. Per germline, CDR1 MNHNY and CDR2 SVGAGI (reference sequence). The CDR3 consists of 16 residues. CDR3: CASSTGTDATNEKLFF. In nucleotides, the CDR3 is TGTGCCAGCAGCACCGGGACGGATGCAACTAATGAAAAACTGTTTTTT.

The gene calls are TRBV20-1 and TRBJ2-5; 7 bases fit TRBD1. Germline assignment: CDR1 DFQATT and CDR2 SNEGSKA (reference sequence). J was trimmed by 3 bases and V by 3 bases; bases with no gene match: 10. The CDR3 covers 15 residues. CDR3 DNA: TGCAGTGCTAGCGACGAAAGACAGGGAAAAGAGACCCAGTACTTC. Amino acids: CSASDERQGKETQYF.

V gene TRBV20-1 combines with J gene TRBJ1-5; D gene unclear. Trimming pared 3 bases from V and 4 bases from J, leaving 7 bases between. This CDR3 region has 12 residues. The germline V gene encodes CDR1 DFQATT and CDR2 SNEGSKA (reference sequence). The CDR3 loop is CSASPGNQPQHF. In DNA form, the CDR3 reads TGCAGTGCTAGTCCGGGGAATCAGCCCCAGCATTTT.

This clonotype has a handful of counts. The chain has TRBV20-1 and TRBJ2-3, with D possibly TRBD2 on 6 matching bases. CDR1 is DFQATT and CDR2 is SNEGSKA in the germline V gene (reference sequence). The CDR3 sequence is 14 residues long. V lost 1 base to trimming and J lost 0 bases, with 8 bases between them. CDR3 protein: CSARAGGSTDTQYF. The CDR3 bases are TGCAGTGCTAGAGCTGGGGGGAGCACAGATACGCAGTATTTT.

V usage is TRBV7-8 and J usage is TRBJ1-2; D is perhaps TRBD1 (5 bases). Germline V lookup: CDR1 SGHVS, CDR2 FQNEAQ. Trimming left V 5 bases short and J 5 bases short, with 12 bases between. CDR3 length equals 13 residues. CDR3 DNA: TGTGCCAGCAGCAACCGGGACGGATATGGCTACACCTTC. Amino acid sequence: CASSNRDGYGYTF.

V and J are TRBV12-3 or TRBV12-4 and TRBJ1-4; no clear D gene. V gave up 7 bases and J gave up 2 bases, with 8 bases separating them. This CDR3 region has 13 residues. CDR3 residues: CASKGRTNEKLFF. Written as DNA, the CDR3 is TGTGCCAGCAAAGGACGGACTAATGAAAAACTGTTTTTT.